Given below is one TCR beta chain in context. Its antigen is undetermined. The data are from a study of post-analysis software for immune sequencing data. General study results and limits: Elevated frequency relative to controls characterized several TRBV segments in patients, TRBV5-6, TRBV5-1 and TRBV20-1 among them.

Every TCR beta cDNA library bore unique molecular identifiers. MiXCR, run by TCRdb on the PCR reads, gives a single entry per CDR3 protein. The sample lists a few hundred thousand distinct CDR3 sequences; roughly 45% were seen once. Germline lookup yields CDR1 SGDLS and CDR2 YYNGEE. V was cut by 2 bases and J by 12 bases, with 21 bases left in between. The CDR3 covers 14 residues. Material: blood. The TCR comes from a girl aged 10 to 17 with multiple sclerosis. J is TRBJ2-7 and V is TRBV9; D is perhaps TRBD1 (5 bases). CDR3 in amino acids: CASSVDTDSSGLYF. For the CDR3, the DNA is TGTGCCAGCAGCGTGGACACCGACTCCTCCGGTTTGTACTTC.